Listed below are T cell receptor beta chains from one sample, sequenced in a study of brain T cells in children with intractable seizures. Profiling relied on immunoSEQ multiplex PCR, and the TCRdb table lists in-frame clones only, not all of them. The table has a few hundred thousand clones, 93% seen once; the top ten hold 5% to 7%. This specimen consisted of peripheral blood, obtained approximately 5 months after surgery. The source of these receptors is a boy less than two years old with tuberous sclerosis and intractable seizures. The CDR3 runs from the conserved cysteine through the conserved F or W. The D gene is left open where the match is weak. Clone size is not always given. Where it is, it says once, few, many or a class for expanded clones.

J gene | V gene | D gene | clone size | CDR3 DNA | CDR3 protein
TRBJ1-2 | TRBV6-5 | TRBD1 | - | TGTGCCAGCAGTAGGGGACAGGGGATCGGCTACACCTTC | CASSRGQGIGYTF
TRBJ2-1 | TRBV4-2 | - | - | TGTGCCAGCAGCCAGAACTTGAGGGGGGGTGAGCAGTTCTTC | CASSQNLRGGEQFF
TRBJ2-7 | TRBV19 | - | - | TGTGCCAGTGGCCCCTTAAGGAAGCGGACCAAATCCTACGAGCAGTACTTC | CASGPLRKRTKSYEQYF
TRBJ2-7 | TRBV5-5 | - | - | TGTGCCAGCAGCTTGGCCGATGGTAGCGGCGGCACCTACGAGCAGTACTTC | CASSLADGSGGTYEQYF
TRBJ1-6 | TRBV7-6 | - | - | TGTGCCAGCAGCTTAGCATCTGGGTTCCAATATAATTCACCCCTCCACTTT | CASSLASGFQYNSPLHF
TRBJ1-2 | TRBV9 | - | once | TGTGCCAGCAGCGTAGGTGGCTATGGCTACACCTTC | CASSVGGYGYTF
TRBJ1-5 | TRBV5-1 | TRBD1 | - | TGCGCCAGCAGCCGCACAGGGGAGGTAAATCAGCCCCAGCATTTT | CASSRTGEVNQPQHF
TRBJ2-2 | TRBV28 | - | - | TGTGCCAGCAGTTTAGTGGGAGCGAACACCGGGGAGCTGTTTTTT | CASSLVGANTGELFF
TRBJ1-3 | TRBV6-5 | - | - | TGTGCCAGCAGTTCTGGGTCCTCTGGAAACACCATATATTTT | CASSSGSSGNTIYF
TRBJ2-7 | TRBV10-3 | TRBD1 | once | TGTGCCATCAGGACAGGGGGCTACGAGCAGTACTTC | CAIRTGGYEQYF
TRBJ1-1 | TRBV10-3 | - | - | TGTGCCATCAGGGGGCGTAACACTGAAGCTTTCTTT | CAIRGRNTEAFF
TRBJ1-2 | TRBV10-1 | TRBD1 | - | TGCGCCAGCAGTGAGTGGGAAGGACAGGCTCCGTTTGGCTACACCTTC | CASSEWEGQAPFGYTF
TRBJ1-1 | TRBV11-2 | TRBD1 | - | TGTGCCAGCAGCTTATTCGGGACAGGGGGCACTGAAGCTTTCTTT | CASSLFGTGGTEAFF
TRBJ1-1 | TRBV15 | - | - | TGTGCCACCAGCAAACAGGCCAACACTGAAGCTTTCTTT | CATSKQANTEAFF
TRBJ2-2 | TRBV6-5 | - | - | TGTGCCAGCAGTTACTCGGGACCCATCACCGGGGAGCTGTTTTTT | CASSYSGPITGELFF
TRBJ2-7 | TRBV6-4 | - | - | TGTGCCAGCACCCTGGACTGCCCTCCTGACTCCTACGAGCAGTACTTC | CASTLDCPPDSYEQYF
TRBJ1-1 | TRBV7-2 | - | - | TGTGCCAGTCCGCGGACGGGTCCCTTTTTTCTGAACACTGAAGCTTTCTTT | CASPRTGPFFLNTEAFF
TRBJ2-1 | TRBV28 | - | - | TGTGCCAGCAGTCCGCAGATCGGATTAGATGGTGAGCAGTTCTTC | CASSPQIGLDGEQFF
TRBJ2-4 | TRBV5-4 | TRBD2 | - | TGTGCCAGCAGCTTGGCAGCGGGAGGAAACATTCAGTACTTC | CASSLAAGGNIQYF
TRBJ2-7 | TRBV2 | - | - | TGTGCCAGCAGTTCGACTAGTACCACCTACGAGCAGTACTTC | CASSSTSTTYEQYF
TRBJ1-1 | TRBV10-3 | - | - | TGTGCCATCAGTGAGATCGACAGTAGGACTGAAGCTTTCTTT | CAISEIDSRTEAFF
TRBJ2-1 | TRBV6-6 | TRBD2 | - | TGTGCCAGCAGCCCAACCCAGCGGGATTACAATGAGCAGTTCTTC | CASSPTQRDYNEQFF
TRBJ1-1 | TRBV27 | - | - | TGTGCCAGCGGACAGATGGGCACTGAAGCTTTCTTT | CASGQMGTEAFF
TRBJ2-2 | TRBV24-1 | - | - | TGTGCCACCAGTGATAGCGCCAGCAACACCGGGGAGCTGTTTTTT | CATSDSASNTGELFF
TRBJ1-3 | TRBV27 | TRBD1 | - | TGTGCCAGCAGCCGACAGGGGGACTCTGGAAACACCATATATTTT | CASSRQGDSGNTIYF
TRBJ2-1 | TRBV15 | - | - | TGTGCCACCGCGGACGGTCAGTTGAATGAGCAGTTCTTC | CATADGQLNEQFF
TRBJ2-2 | TRBV30 | - | - | TGTGCCTGGAAGGAACAGGTCGACCTCGGGGAGCTGTTTTTT | CAWKEQVDLGELFF
TRBJ1-2 | TRBV28 | TRBD1 | - | TGTGCCAGCAGTTTCGACAGGGGCTATGGCTACACCTTC | CASSFDRGYGYTF
TRBJ1-1 | TRBV9 | - | - | TGTGCCAGCAGCGGAACGTTGAACACTGAAGCTTTCTTT | CASSGTLNTEAFF
TRBJ2-7 | TRBV6-5 | TRBD1 | - | TGTGCCAGCAGTTTCAGGGGGTTCTCCTACGAGCAGTACTTC | CASSFRGFSYEQYF
TRBJ1-6 | TRBV6-6 | TRBD1 | once | TGTGCCAGCAGTATGGACAGGGGGAATTCACCCCTCCACTTT | CASSMDRGNSPLHF
TRBJ1-1 | TRBV29-1 | - | few | TGCAGCGTCCAACCAGGGAACACTGAAGCTTTCTTT | CSVQPGNTEAFF
TRBJ1-1 | TRBV10-2 | - | - | TGCGCCAGCACAAGGGCAGGCCTTCGGAACACTGAAGCTTTCTTT | CASTRAGLRNTEAFF
TRBJ2-3 | TRBV5-8 | - | - | TGTGCCAGCAGCTTGGGGGCGCTCACAGATACGCAGTATTTT | CASSLGALTDTQYF
TRBJ2-2 | TRBV3-1/TRBV3-2 | - | - | TGTGCCAGCAGCCAAGGTTCGAGAGGCGGGGAGCTGTTTTTT | CASSQGSRGGELFF
TRBJ2-7 | TRBV30 | - | - | TGTGCCTGGAGTGCGTCCTACGAGCAGTACTTC | CAWSASYEQYF
TRBJ2-7 | TRBV30 | TRBD2 | - | TGTGCCTGGGCCCCCCCCGGACTAGCGAAGTCCTACGAGCAGTACTTC | CAWAPPGLAKSYEQYF
TRBJ1-4 | TRBV9 | - | - | TGTGCCAGCAGCCCCCGGGATTTGACTAATGAAAAACTGTTTTTT | CASSPRDLTNEKLFF
TRBJ2-3 | TRBV7-3 | TRBD1 | once | TGTGCCAGCAGCACCAACAGGGGAGAGGGAGATACGCAGTATTTT | CASSTNRGEGDTQYF
TRBJ2-1 | TRBV5-1 | TRBD1 | once | TGCGCCAGCAGCACAAATGGACAGGGGCTATCGGGCGAGCAGTTCTTC | CASSTNGQGLSGEQFF
TRBJ2-3 | TRBV5-1 | - | - | TGCGCCAGCAGCTTTGTAGGGGGCAGCGGGGGTGGCTCAGATACGCAGTATTTT | CASSFVGGSGGGSDTQYF
TRBJ1-1 | TRBV29-1 | - | once | TGCAGCGTTATCCCGGGCGTAGGGCTCGTCTTCTTT | CSVIPGVGLVFF
TRBJ2-1 | TRBV5-1 | - | - | TGCGCCAGCAGCTTGGTGTTGAATGAGCAGTTCTTC | CASSLVLNEQFF
TRBJ1-2 | TRBV19 | TRBD1 | - | TGTGCCAGTAGTACAGGGGGCGGCTACACCTTC | CASSTGGGYTF
TRBJ1-3 | TRBV19 | - | few | TGTGCCAGTAGTATTGGGCAGCCTGGAAACACCATATATTTT | CASSIGQPGNTIYF
TRBJ1-5 | TRBV15 | TRBD1 | few | TGTGCCACCAGCGAAGACAGGGGGAATCAGCCCCAGCATTTT | CATSEDRGNQPQHF
TRBJ2-7 | TRBV11-2 | - | - | TGTGCCAGCAGCTTCCGGGGCTACGAGCAGTACTTC | CASSFRGYEQYF
TRBJ2-3 | TRBV10-3 | - | - | TGTGCCATCAGTGAGCCCTCGGGGGCGGAACCTACAGATACGCAGTATTTT | CAISEPSGAEPTDTQYF
TRBJ1-1 | TRBV28 | - | - | TGTGCCAGCAGTCCCCGTTTGGGGGAAGCTTTCTTT | CASSPRLGEAFF
TRBJ2-1 | TRBV3-1/TRBV3-2 | - | - | TGTGCCAGCAGCCCACAGTTGAGCTCCTACAATGAGCAGTTCTTC | CASSPQLSSYNEQFF
TRBJ2-1 | TRBV7-2 | - | - | TGTGCCAGCAGCTTAGAGCGACTTGGGCAGTTCTTC | CASSLERLGQFF
TRBJ2-5 | TRBV3-1/TRBV3-2 | - | - | TGTGCCAGCAGCCAAGAAGGAGCTACTAGCAGGCAGACCCAGTACTTC | CASSQEGATSRQTQYF
TRBJ2-1 | TRBV2 | - | - | TGTGCCAGCACCGAAGTAGGGGAGCAGTTCTTC | CASTEVGEQFF
TRBJ1-6 | TRBV7-2 | - | - | TGTGCCAGCAGCTTAGGCTCCTATAATTCACCCCTCCACTTT | CASSLGSYNSPLHF
TRBJ2-7 | TRBV19 | - | - | TGTGCCAGTAGTCCCAGTAGGGACTACGAGCAGTACTTC | CASSPSRDYEQYF
TRBJ1-1 | TRBV9 | - | - | TGTGCCAGCAGCCCGTATTGGCAGAACACTGAAGCTTTCTTT | CASSPYWQNTEAFF
TRBJ1-2 | TRBV3-1/TRBV3-2 | - | - | TGTGCCAGCAGTCTCGGTGCGGGCTACACCTTC | CASSLGAGYTF
TRBJ2-1 | TRBV6-6 | TRBD2 | - | TGTGCCAGCAGTTACTGGCGGGAGAATGAGCAGTTCTTC | CASSYWRENEQFF
TRBJ1-2 | TRBV5-6 | - | - | TGTGCCAGCAGCTTGGACGCCCGCGGTGGCTACACCTTC | CASSLDARGGYTF
TRBJ2-7 | TRBV3-1/TRBV3-2 | - | - | TGTGCCAGCAGCCAAGAGCCGGGCCTCTCCTACGAGCAGTACTTC | CASSQEPGLSYEQYF